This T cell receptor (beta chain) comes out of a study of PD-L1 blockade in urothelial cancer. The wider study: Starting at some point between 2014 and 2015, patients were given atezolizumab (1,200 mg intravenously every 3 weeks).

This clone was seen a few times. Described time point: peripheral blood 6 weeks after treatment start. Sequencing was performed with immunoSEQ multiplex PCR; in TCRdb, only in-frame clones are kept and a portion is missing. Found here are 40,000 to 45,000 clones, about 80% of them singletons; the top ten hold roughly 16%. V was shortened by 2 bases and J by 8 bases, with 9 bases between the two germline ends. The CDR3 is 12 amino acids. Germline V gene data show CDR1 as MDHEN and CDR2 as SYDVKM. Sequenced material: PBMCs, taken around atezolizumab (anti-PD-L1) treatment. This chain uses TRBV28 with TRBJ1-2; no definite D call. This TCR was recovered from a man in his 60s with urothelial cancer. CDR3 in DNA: TGTGCCAGCAGTTTAGAGGTCCGGGGCTACACCTTC. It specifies CASSLEVRGYTF.